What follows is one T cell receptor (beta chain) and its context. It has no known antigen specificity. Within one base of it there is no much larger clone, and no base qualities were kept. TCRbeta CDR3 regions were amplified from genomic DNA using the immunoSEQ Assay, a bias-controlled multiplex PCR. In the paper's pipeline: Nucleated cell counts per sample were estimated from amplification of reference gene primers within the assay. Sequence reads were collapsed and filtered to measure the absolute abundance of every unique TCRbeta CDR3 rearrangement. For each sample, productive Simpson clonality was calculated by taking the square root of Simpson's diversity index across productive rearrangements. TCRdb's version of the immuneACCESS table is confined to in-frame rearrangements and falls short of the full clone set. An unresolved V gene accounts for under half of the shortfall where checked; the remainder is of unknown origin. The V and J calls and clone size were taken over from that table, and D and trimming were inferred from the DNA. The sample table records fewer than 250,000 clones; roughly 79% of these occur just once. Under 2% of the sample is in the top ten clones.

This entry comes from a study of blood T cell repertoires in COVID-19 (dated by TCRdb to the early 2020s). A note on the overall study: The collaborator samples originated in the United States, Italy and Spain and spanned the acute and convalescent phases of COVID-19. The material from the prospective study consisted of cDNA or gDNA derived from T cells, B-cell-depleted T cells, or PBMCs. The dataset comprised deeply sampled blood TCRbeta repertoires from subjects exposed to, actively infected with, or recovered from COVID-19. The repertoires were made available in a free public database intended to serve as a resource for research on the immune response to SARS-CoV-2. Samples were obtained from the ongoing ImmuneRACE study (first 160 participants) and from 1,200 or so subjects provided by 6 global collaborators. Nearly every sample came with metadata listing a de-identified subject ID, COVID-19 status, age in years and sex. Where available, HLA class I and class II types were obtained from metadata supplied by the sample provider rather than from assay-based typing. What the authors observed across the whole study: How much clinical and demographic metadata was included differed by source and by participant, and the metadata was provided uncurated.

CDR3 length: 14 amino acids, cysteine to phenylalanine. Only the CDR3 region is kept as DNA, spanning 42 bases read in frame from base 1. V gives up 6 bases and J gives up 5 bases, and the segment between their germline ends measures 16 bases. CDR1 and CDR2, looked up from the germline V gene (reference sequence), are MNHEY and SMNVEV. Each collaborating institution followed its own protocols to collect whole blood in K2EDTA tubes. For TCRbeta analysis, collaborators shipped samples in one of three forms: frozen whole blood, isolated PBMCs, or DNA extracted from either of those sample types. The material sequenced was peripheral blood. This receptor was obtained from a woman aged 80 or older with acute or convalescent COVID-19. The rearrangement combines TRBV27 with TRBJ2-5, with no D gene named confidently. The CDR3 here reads CASRPPTSLETQYF. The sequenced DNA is TGTGCCAGCAGGCCCCCGACATCATTGGAGACCCAGTACTTC.